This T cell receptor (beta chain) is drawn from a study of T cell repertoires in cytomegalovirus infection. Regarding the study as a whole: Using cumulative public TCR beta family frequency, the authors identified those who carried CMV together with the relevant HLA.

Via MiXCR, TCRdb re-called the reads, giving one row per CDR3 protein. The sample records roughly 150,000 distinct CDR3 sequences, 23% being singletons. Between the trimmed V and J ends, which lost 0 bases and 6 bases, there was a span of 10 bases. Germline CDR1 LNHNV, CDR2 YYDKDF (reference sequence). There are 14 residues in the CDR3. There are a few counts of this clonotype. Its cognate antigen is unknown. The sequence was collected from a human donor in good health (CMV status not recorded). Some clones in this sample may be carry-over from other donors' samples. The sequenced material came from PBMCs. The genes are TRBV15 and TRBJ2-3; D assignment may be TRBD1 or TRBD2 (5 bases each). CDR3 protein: CATSRDQGRDTQYF. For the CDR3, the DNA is TGTGCCACCAGCAGAGATCAGGGACGGGATACGCAGTATTTT.